This T cell receptor beta chain was profiled in a study of regulatory T cells in long-lasting Graves disease. General observations from the study: Sample size was small, which may have lowered accuracy.

The TCR beta library used iRepertoire HTBI primers with Arm-PCR amplification of CDR3. One entry per CDR3 protein, called by TCRdb with MiXCR from the multiplex PCR reads. The repertoire holds about 620,000 distinct CDR3 sequences, with about 16% as singletons. This clonotype has ten or more counts. No antigen is known for it. Time point reported: newly diagnosed GD, antithyroid drugs for less than 3 months. From PBMCs, RNA was extracted and then used to make the TCR library. Separately, the same data were catalogued under a study of T cells in Graves' hyperthyroidism and ophthalmopathy.

The sequence was obtained from a woman in her twenties or thirties with Graves disease. Material: peripheral blood mononuclear cells (PBMCs), obtained at new diagnosis, from a patient treated with antithyroid drugs.

In DNA, the CDR3 is TGTGCCAGCAGCTCCCAGCCCGTAGACGGATACTCCTACAATGAGCAGTTCTTC. Translating it yields CASSSQPVDGYSYNEQFF. The chain uses TRBV7-3 and TRBJ2-1; D gene unclear. Trimming stripped 4 bases from V and 0 bases from J, with 19 bases between. The V gene's germline CDR1 is SGHTA and CDR2 FQGTGA. This CDR3 spans 18 amino acids.